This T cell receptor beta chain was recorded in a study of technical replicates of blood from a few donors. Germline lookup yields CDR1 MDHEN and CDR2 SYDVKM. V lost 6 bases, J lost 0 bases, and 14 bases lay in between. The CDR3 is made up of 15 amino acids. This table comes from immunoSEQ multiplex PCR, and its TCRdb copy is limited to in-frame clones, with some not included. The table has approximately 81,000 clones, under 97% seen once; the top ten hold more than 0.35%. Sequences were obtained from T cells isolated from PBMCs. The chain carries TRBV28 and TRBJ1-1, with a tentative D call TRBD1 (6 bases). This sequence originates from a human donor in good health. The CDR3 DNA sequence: TGTGCCAGCAGCCCCACCAGGGGAATGAACACTGAAGCTTTCTTT. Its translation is CASSPTRGMNTEAFF. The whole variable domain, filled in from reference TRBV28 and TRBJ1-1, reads DVKVTQSSRYLVKRTGEKVFLECVQDMDHENMFWYRQDPGLGLRLIYFSYDVKMKEKGDIPEGYSVSREKKERFSLILESASTNQTSMYLCASSPTRGMNTEAFFGQGTRLTVV.